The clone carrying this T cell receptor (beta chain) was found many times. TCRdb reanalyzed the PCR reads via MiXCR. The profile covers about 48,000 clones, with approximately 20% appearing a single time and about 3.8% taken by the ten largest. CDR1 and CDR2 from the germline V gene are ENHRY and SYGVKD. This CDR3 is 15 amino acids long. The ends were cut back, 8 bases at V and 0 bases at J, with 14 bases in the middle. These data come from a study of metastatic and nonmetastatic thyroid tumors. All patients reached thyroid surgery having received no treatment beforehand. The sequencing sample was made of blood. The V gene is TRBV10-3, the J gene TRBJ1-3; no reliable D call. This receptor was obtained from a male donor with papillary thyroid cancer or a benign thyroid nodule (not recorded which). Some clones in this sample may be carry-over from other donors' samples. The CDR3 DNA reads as TGTGCCATCGGGGAGGACGGAACCTCTGGAAACACCATATATTTT. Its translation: CAIGEDGTSGNTIYF.